This T cell receptor (beta chain) was captured in a study of OX40 agonist ivuxolimab in advanced cancers. Study results and caveats: Among the lowest peripheral clonal expansion occurred in 0.1-3.0 mg/kg partial responders. In general, CD8+ T cells held more expanded clones than CD4+ did, on average.

The data were produced by immunoSEQ multiplex PCR, yet TCRdb's version contains in-frame clones alone and is incomplete. The sample yields around 54,000 clones, 91% seen once. As regards this clone: Its cognate antigen is unknown.

This CDR3 is 19 amino acids long. Germline V gene data show CDR1 as SEHNR and CDR2 as FQNEAQ (reference sequence). Unmatched junction bases numbered 7, after V lost 4 bases and J lost 0 bases. Drawing of blood for sampling happened at baseline, at cycle 4 day 1, and at cycle 7 day 1. This material consisted of CD4+ or CD8+ T cells sorted from blood, taken in a trial of the OX40 agonist ivuxolimab. The chain combines TRBV7-9 with TRBJ2-1, with TRBD2 matching 15 bases. The source of this sequence is an adult with an advanced solid tumor such as melanoma, head and neck, liver or kidney cancer. This CDR3 reads CASSSGLAGGHSSYNEQFF. Written as DNA, the CDR3 is TGTGCCAGCAGCTCGGGACTAGCGGGAGGACACAGCTCCTACAATGAGCAGTTCTTC.